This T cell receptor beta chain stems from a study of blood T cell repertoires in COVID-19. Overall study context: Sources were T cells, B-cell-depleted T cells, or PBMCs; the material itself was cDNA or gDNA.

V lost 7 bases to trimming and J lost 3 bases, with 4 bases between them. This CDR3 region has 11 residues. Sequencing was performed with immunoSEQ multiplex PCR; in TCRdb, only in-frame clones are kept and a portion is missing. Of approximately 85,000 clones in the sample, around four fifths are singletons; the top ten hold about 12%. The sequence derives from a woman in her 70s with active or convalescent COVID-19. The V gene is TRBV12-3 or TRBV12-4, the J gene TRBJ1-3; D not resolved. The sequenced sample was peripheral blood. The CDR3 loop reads CASTHGNTIYF. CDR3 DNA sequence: TGTGCCAGCACCCATGGAAACACCATATATTTT.